This T cell receptor beta chain came from a study of human T cells and chemical hapten exposure. Study-wide context: Researchers reported sensitizing an approximately 2 cm by approximately 2 cm upper inner arm skin site with 2% DPC.

This clonotype was picked up a small number of times. TCRdb analysed the RACE reads with MiXCR anew, one entry per CDR3 protein. The sample carries roughly 38,000 distinct CDR3 sequences, about 7.4% recorded once. As for time point: pre-sensitization, week 0. Treatment here: therapeutic diphenylcyclopropenone sensitization with weekly scalp DPC. Unfractionated whole blood yielded total RNA. CDR3 length: 14 residues. The TCR sequence derives from a woman aged 50 to 60 with alopecia areata. Some clones in this sample may be carry-over from other donors' samples. Sample: whole blood, taken in connection with sensitization to the hapten diphenylcyclopropenone (DPC). The V gene is TRBV21-1, the J gene TRBJ2-5; TRBD2 reflects the table's D call only, with no check against the DNA. TRBV21-1 is a recognized pseudogene. Here the CDR3 DNA reads TGTGCCAGCAGCAAGGGGACTCCTCCAGAGACCCAGTACTTC. Translated, it gives CASSKGTPPETQYF.